The 27 T cell receptor beta chains given below trace back to one sample, sequenced in a study of shared clonotypes between healthy human individuals. CD45RO negativity and positive selection for CCR7 defined naive CD8 cells, a population that excluded terminally differentiated effector memory CD45RA+ cells. Using immunoSEQ multiplex PCR, the repertoire was profiled, and TCRdb retains in-frame clones only, with some absent. This table holds 500,000 to 700,000 clones, approximately 95% found once. Sequenced material: naive CD8+ T cells sorted from blood. These receptors were obtained from a woman in her thirties in good health.

The chain carries TRBV5-5 and TRBJ1-1; the D gene is possibly TRBD1 (5 bases). Germline V lookup: CDR1 SGHKS, CDR2 YYEKEE (reference sequence). This CDR3 spans 13 amino acids. The V gene lost 6 bases and the J gene lost 5 bases, with 14 bases spanning the gap. Here the CDR3 reads CASIYREGTEAFF. CDR3 DNA sequence: TGTGCCAGCATCTATAGGGAGGGGACTGAAGCTTTCTTT.

V usage is TRBV7-9 and J usage is TRBJ2-5, with TRBD1 matching over 9 bases. The germline CDR1 and CDR2 sequences are SEHNR and FQNEAQ (reference sequence). This CDR3 contains 15 residues. Trimming cost V 5 bases and J 2 bases; bases outside gene matches: 6. Here the CDR3 DNA reads TGTGCCAGCAGCGACACACAGGGGGCTCAAGAGACCCAGTACTTC. Amino acids: CASSDTQGAQETQYF.

As to this clone: Other DNA sequences of this sample code for an identical CDR3. The chain recombines TRBV27 with TRBJ2-5; D is ambiguous. TRBJ2-7 explains the end of the DNA better; the J call may be wrong. This CDR3 has 14 amino acids. Germline CDR1 reads MNHEY; CDR2 reads SMNVEV (reference sequence). The CDR3 spells CASSLYGSSYEQYF. CDR3 DNA sequence: TGTGCCAGCAGTTTATACGGGTCCTCCTACGAGCAGTACTTC.

This chain connects TRBV19 to TRBJ1-5; tentative D call: TRBD1 (5 bases). V was trimmed by 1 base and J by 1 base, leaving 8 bases between them. Germline lookup yields CDR1 LNHDA and CDR2 SQIVND (reference sequence). The CDR3 extends over 15 amino acids. CDR3 in amino acids: CASSIGQPSNQPQHF. CDR3 in DNA: TGTGCCAGTAGTATAGGACAGCCGAGCAATCAGCCCCAGCATTTT.

The J gene is TRBJ2-2, the V gene TRBV5-6; D is unresolved. This CDR3 is built from 13 residues. Germline V gene lookup returns CDR1 SGHDT and CDR2 YYEEEE. V shed 6 bases and J shed 5 bases, with 11 bases lying between them. Written as DNA, the CDR3 is TGTGCCAGCACCCCCGGCGGTACCGGGGAGCTGTTTTTT. The encoded protein is CASTPGGTGELFF.

CDR3 bases: TGCGCCAGCAGCCAAAGTAGCGGGTACACAGATACGCAGTATTTT. This encodes CASSQSSGYTDTQYF. The rearrangement uses TRBV4-1 and TRBJ2-3, with TRBD2 matching 7 bases. Per germline, CDR1 MGHRA and CDR2 YSYEKL. Germline trimming cut 2 bases from V and 2 bases from J; bases unmatched to any gene: 4. The CDR3 extends over 15 amino acids.

The J gene is TRBJ2-7, the V gene TRBV30, with 8 bases aligning to TRBD2. Losses at the gene ends were 2 bases for V and 4 bases for J; bases not matched to a gene: 7. The CDR3 contains 14 residues. Germline V gene lookup returns CDR1 GTSNPN and CDR2 SVGIG (reference sequence). The CDR3, as DNA: TGTGCCTGGAGTAACGCGGGAGGACATTACGAGCAGTACTTC. This gives the protein CAWSNAGGHYEQYF.

In its sample, this clone was seen a few times. The chain employs TRBV27 and TRBJ1-1; D gene unclear. CDR3 size: 13 residues. V gave up 4 bases and J gave up 5 bases, with 11 bases separating them. From germline, CDR1 is MNHEY and CDR2 SMNVEV (reference sequence). The CDR3 DNA follows: TGTGCCAGCAGTTACGGAAGAGGGACTGAAGCTTTCTTT. Translated, it gives CASSYGRGTEAFF.

The table lists this clone with a few counts. This chain uses TRBV7-6 with TRBJ1-5; a weak D match, TRBD1 (5 bases). The CDR3 covers 13 residues. CDR1 and CDR2 (germline): SGHVS, FNYEAQ. The V gene lost 1 base and the J gene lost 7 bases, with 8 bases spanning the gap. The CDR3 DNA reads as TGTGCCAGCAGCTTAGGAGGGACCCAGCCCCAGCATTTT. Encoded protein: CASSLGGTQPQHF.

The chain carries TRBV7-2 and TRBJ1-1; D is unclear. The CDR3 is 14 residues long. V was clipped by 5 bases and J by 8 bases, with 18 bases between them. Germline V gene sequence: CDR1 SGHTA, CDR2 FQGNSA. CDR3 sequence reads: CASSQMFSQAEAFF. In nucleotides, the CDR3 is TGTGCCAGCAGCCAGATGTTCAGCCAGGCCGAAGCTTTCTTT.

The chain employs TRBV29-1 and TRBJ2-7, with D perhaps being TRBD1 or TRBD2 (6 bases each). Germline assignment: CDR1 SQVTM and CDR2 ANQGSEA. Trimming shortened V by 0 bases and J by 3 bases, and 15 bases separated the two germline ends. The CDR3 spans 15 residues. This CDR3 is CSVEDLEQGGYEQYF. CDR3 sequence (DNA): TGCAGCGTTGAAGATCTTGAACAGGGAGGCTACGAGCAGTACTTC.

This chain links TRBV6-6 with TRBJ1-5; 9 bases are shared with TRBD1. The CDR3 is 15 amino acids. Per germline, CDR1 MNHNY and CDR2 SVGAGI (reference sequence). The V segment lost 4 bases and the J segment 5 bases; nucleotides outside the gene matches: 6. CDR3 sequence: CASSSTGTGYQPQHF. The CDR3 DNA is TGTGCCAGCAGTTCCACCGGGACAGGGTATCAGCCCCAGCATTTT.

The chain has TRBV5-4 and TRBJ2-5, with 10 bases matching TRBD2. V was clipped by 2 bases and J by 5 bases; unmatched bases: 3. Per the germline V gene, CDR1 is SGHNT and CDR2 is YYREEE (reference sequence). The CDR3 extends over 14 amino acids. The CDR3 reads CASSLAGGLETQYF. The CDR3 DNA is TGTGCCAGCAGCTTAGCGGGAGGGTTGGAGACCCAGTACTTC.

The chain combines TRBV11-2 with TRBJ2-7, with D perhaps TRBD2 (6 bases). This CDR3 is 14 amino acids long. V lost 4 bases to trimming and J lost 5 bases, with 15 bases between them. The germline gives CDR1 SGHAT, CDR2 FQNNGV. The CDR3 loop reads CASSSVFWGDEQYF. The CDR3 nucleotides read TGTGCCAGCAGCTCCGTTTTTTGGGGGGACGAGCAGTACTTC.

The V gene is TRBV4-1, the J gene TRBJ2-5; D could derive from TRBD1 or TRBD2 (5 bases each). Germline V gene data show CDR1 as MGHRA and CDR2 as YSYEKL. V lost 4 bases and J 2 bases, leaving 14 bases between the germline ends. The CDR3 runs 15 residues. In DNA, the CDR3 is TGCGCCAGCAGCCCGAGGGGTGTCGGGCAAGAGACCCAGTACTTC. Its translation is CASSPRGVGQETQYF.

V usage is TRBV5-1 and J usage is TRBJ2-7; TRBD2 matches 8 bases. V lost 5 bases, J lost 4 bases, and 5 bases stayed unmatched. The germline V gene has CDR1 SGHRS and CDR2 YFSETQ. This CDR3 comprises 13 residues. CDR3 bases: TGCGCCAGCAGTCGGACTAGCCCATACGAGCAGTACTTC. It translates to CASSRTSPYEQYF.

The rearrangement links TRBV27 to TRBJ2-3; the D is unclear. The CDR3 totals 17 residues. Looked up from germline, CDR1 is MNHEY and CDR2 is SMNVEV (reference sequence). Between the trimmed V and J ends, which lost 3 bases and 0 bases, there was a span of 16 bases. CDR3 region: CASSFGSSKPSTDTQYF. CDR3 in DNA: TGTGCCAGCAGTTTTGGCAGCTCGAAGCCTAGCACAGATACGCAGTATTTT.

The chain's CDR3 is CASSVTSGSSNEQYF. CDR3 in DNA: TGTGCCAGCAGTGTGACTAGCGGGAGTTCCAACGAGCAGTACTTC. The chain employs TRBV7-9 and TRBJ2-7; 12 bases map to TRBD2. Germline V gene sequence: CDR1 SEHNR, CDR2 FQNEAQ (reference sequence). The CDR3 loop spans 15 amino acids. Unmatched junction bases numbered 8, after V lost 6 bases and J lost 5 bases. The entire variable domain, with the rest obtained from reference TRBV7-9 and TRBJ2-7, is as follows: DTGVSQNPRHKITKRGQNVTFRCDPISEHNRLYWYRQTLGQGPEFLTYFQNEAQLEKSRLLSDRFSAERPKGSFSTLEIQRTEQGDSAMYLCASSVTSGSSNEQYFGPGTRLTVT.

The chain has TRBV28 and TRBJ2-7; maybe TRBD1 (6 bases). V lost 4 bases and J 5 bases, leaving 12 bases between the germline ends. CDR1 is MDHEN, CDR2 SYDVKM, per germline. The CDR3 length is 13 residues. CDR3 sequence: CASSSRGLDEQYF. Here the CDR3 DNA reads TGTGCCAGCAGTTCCAGGGGTTTGGACGAGCAGTACTTC.

V is TRBV30 and J is TRBJ2-7; 8 bases match TRBD2. V was clipped by 8 bases and J by 6 bases; unmatched bases: 12. Germline-derived CDR1 and CDR2 are GTSNPN and SVGIG (reference sequence). This CDR3 contains 13 residues. The DNA for the CDR3 is TGTGCCCACCACCCGGGGGGGCTGGGCGAGCAGTACTTC. This encodes CAHHPGGLGEQYF.

The chain uses TRBV6-1 and TRBJ2-3, with 11 bases fitting TRBD2. The V and J ends lost 3 bases and 2 bases, in that order; junction bases with no gene match: 4. Germline values: CDR1 MNHNS, CDR2 SASEGT. The CDR3 consists of 16 residues. In DNA, the CDR3 is TGTGCCAGCAGTGAGCTAGCGGGAGGCCCCACAGATACGCAGTATTTT. Amino acid sequence: CASSELAGGPTDTQYF.

The chain combines TRBV28 with TRBJ1-1; TRBD1 might be the D (5 bases). The CDR3 is 14 residues long. V lost 5 bases and J lost 3, with 13 bases in between. Germline loops: CDR1 MDHEN, CDR2 SYDVKM. The CDR3, as DNA: TGTGCCAGCAGTATCCTGGGGGAAGACACTGAAGCTTTCTTT. Its protein product is CASSILGEDTEAFF.

This CDR3 reads CATSRDRGHEQFF. The CDR3 DNA reads as TGTGCCACCAGCAGAGACAGGGGCCATGAGCAGTTCTTC. V usage is TRBV15 and J usage is TRBJ2-1; TRBD1 might be the D (6 bases). V shed 0 bases and J shed 8 bases, with 8 bases lying between them. Per the germline V gene, CDR1 is LNHNV and CDR2 is YYDKDF (reference sequence). The CDR3 spans 13 residues.

The chain combines TRBV4-1 with TRBJ1-1, with a tentative D call TRBD1 (5 bases). V was trimmed by 1 base and J by 4 bases, leaving 10 bases between them. Germline CDR1 reads MGHRA; CDR2 reads YSYEKL. The CDR3 length is 14 residues. The CDR3: CASSQGMGTTEAFF. The CDR3 bases are TGCGCCAGCAGCCAAGGAATGGGGACCACTGAAGCTTTCTTT.

The chain is built from TRBV4-1 and TRBJ2-5; D is unclear. CDR1 is MGHRA and CDR2 is YSYEKL in the germline V gene. The V gene lost 4 bases and the J gene lost 2 bases, with 8 bases spanning the gap. The CDR3 consists of 13 residues. The CDR3 region has the DNA TGCGCCAGCAGCCGCGCCGTGCAAGAGACCCAGTACTTC. Its translation: CASSRAVQETQYF.

V is TRBV5-6 and J is TRBJ2-1; D gene uncertain. The V gene lost 2 bases and the J gene lost 7 bases, with 10 bases spanning the gap. CDR3 length equals 13 residues. Germline V lookup: CDR1 SGHDT, CDR2 YYEEEE. In nucleotides, the CDR3 is TGTGCCAGCAGCTTCTATATAGGGAATGAGCAGTTCTTC. As protein: CASSFYIGNEQFF.

The chain combines TRBV28 with TRBJ2-7, with TRBD2 matching 7 bases. CDR3 length: 17 residues. Trimming at V came to 2 bases and at J to 4 bases, leaving 14 bases not matched to a gene. CDR1 MDHEN and CDR2 SYDVKM come from the germline V gene. The CDR3 coding sequence is TGTGCCAGCAGTTTAGTATTAGGCGGGAGCAGGTCGTACGAGCAGTACTTC. Translation: CASSLVLGGSRSYEQYF. The full variable domain, completed using reference TRBV28 and TRBJ2-7, is DVKVTQSSRYLVKRTGEKVFLECVQDMDHENMFWYRQDPGLGLRLIYFSYDVKMKEKGDIPEGYSVSREKKERFSLILESASTNQTSMYLCASSLVLGGSRSYEQYFGPGTRLTVT.